The 19 T cell receptor beta chains reported below all come from one sample, sequenced in a study of Graves' ophthalmopathy and Graves' hyperthyroidism. The sequenced template was RNA, covering the TCR beta CDR3 region. Investigators did first-round RT-PCR with HTBI primers, then second-round multiplex PCR. TCRdb reanalysed the multiplex PCR reads using MiXCR and keeps one entry per CDR3 protein. The table lists almost 750,000 distinct CDR3 sequences, around 40% of them singletons. The specimen sequenced was peripheral blood. The receptors were sampled from an adult man with Graves' ophthalmopathy.

Note on this clonotype: This CDR3 fails to terminate in the conserved phenylalanine or tryptophan, so it likely reflects a read error. This chain connects TRBV20-1 to TRBJ1-2; no firm D call. This CDR3 comprises 14 residues. Looked up from germline, CDR1 is DFQATT and CDR2 is SNEGSKA (reference sequence). The V and J ends lost 3 bases and 5 bases respectively, with 16 bases between them. The CDR3 DNA follows: TGCAGTGCTAGTATGGCAGTAGGAGGGTATGGCTACACCCTC. Translation: CSASMAVGGYGYTL.

As to this clonotype: The conserved final phenylalanine or tryptophan is absent from the CDR3, which likely points to a read error. V gene TRBV2 combines with J gene TRBJ1-1, with D uncertain. Germline-derived CDR1 and CDR2 are SNHLY and FYNNEI. The CDR3 length is 15 residues. V was trimmed by 6 bases and J by 1 base, leaving 15 bases between them. The CDR3 spells CASRDDVRGNTEAFL. The CDR3 DNA is TGTGCCAGCAGGGATGATGTGAGAGGGAACACTGAAGCTTTCCTT.

The CDR3 loop is CASSEASGTPLHF. For the CDR3, the DNA is TGTGCCAGCAGTGAAGCCTCAGGGACACCCCTCCACTTT. The rearrangement uses TRBV25-1 and TRBJ1-6, with a possible D match to TRBD1 (5 bases). The V end was cut by 2 bases, the J end by 11 bases, with 10 bases between. The CDR3 length is 13 residues. Germline V lookup: CDR1 MGHDK, CDR2 SYGVNS.

This clonotype appeared a few times. The gene calls are TRBV6-5 and TRBJ2-7; 7 bases match TRBD1. This CDR3 region has 13 residues. Trimming at V came to 5 bases and at J to 2 bases, leaving 3 bases not matched to a gene. CDR1 and CDR2 (germline): MNHEY, SVGAGI. CDR3 DNA: TGTGCCAGCAGTAAAGGGACAGCCTACGAGCAGTACTTC. Translating gives CASSKGTAYEQYF.

V and J are TRBV5-1 and TRBJ2-7; perhaps TRBD1 as D (5 bases). Between the trimmed V and J ends, which lost 1 base and 3 bases, there was a span of 11 bases. The germline V gene encodes CDR1 SGHRS and CDR2 YFSETQ. The CDR3 is made up of 14 amino acids. The CDR3 loop is CASSLWGGNYEQYF. The DNA of the CDR3 is TGCGCCAGCAGCTTGTGGGGCGGTAACTACGAGCAGTACTTC.

The table lists this clonotype with many counts. The chain links TRBV7-9 to TRBJ2-5; TRBD2 aligns across 9 bases. Germline V lookup: CDR1 SEHNR, CDR2 FQNEAQ (reference sequence). V shed 5 bases, J shed 3 bases, and the junction held 4 bases outside the gene matches. The CDR3 is 14 amino acids. Here the CDR3 DNA reads TGTGCCAGCAGCCTGGGACTAGCAGAAGAGACCCAGTACTTC. Translated: CASSLGLAEETQYF. The variable domain in full, completed from reference TRBV7-9 and TRBJ2-5, reads DTGVSQNPRHKITKRGQNVTFRCDPISEHNRLYWYRQTLGQGPEFLTYFQNEAQLEKSRLLSDRFSAERPKGSFSTLEIQRTEQGDSAMYLCASSLGLAEETQYFGPGTRLLVL.

The V gene is TRBV19, the J gene TRBJ1-5, with D possibly TRBD1 on 6 matching bases. This CDR3 has 16 amino acids. The germline V gene has CDR1 LNHDA and CDR2 SQIVND (reference sequence). V lost 5 bases to trimming and J lost 6 bases, with 20 bases between them. CDR3: CASSADRGGTSQPQHF. CDR3 DNA sequence: TGTGCCAGTAGTGCCGACAGAGGGGGGACAAGTCAGCCCCAGCATTTT.

This clonotype occurred many times. V gene TRBV7-8 combines with J gene TRBJ1-6; TRBD1 is a possible D gene (6 bases). Germline CDR1 and CDR2: SGHVS and FQNEAQ. The CDR3 has 12 residues. This CDR3 is CASNRENSPLHF. DNA for the CDR3: TGTGCTAGTAACAGGGAAAATTCACCCCTCCACTTT.

In this sample, this clonotype turned up many times. The genes are TRBV2 and TRBJ1-4; D perhaps matches TRBD1 (5 bases). The CDR3 is made up of 15 amino acids. Germline V gives CDR1 SNHLY, CDR2 FYNNEI. Trimming left V 6 bases short and J 5 bases short, with 16 bases between. This CDR3 is CASSLSRQINEKLFF. The CDR3 DNA reads as TGTGCCAGCAGCTTGAGTAGACAGATAAATGAAAAACTGTTTTTT.

There are many counts of this clonotype. The chain recombines TRBV7-9 with TRBJ1-6; TRBD1 is a possible D gene (5 bases). Trimming took 1 base from V and 10 from J, leaving 17 bases between them. Germline values: CDR1 SEHNR, CDR2 FQNEAQ (reference sequence). The CDR3 spans 16 residues. The CDR3 here is CASSLGRQTRSSPLHF. As DNA, the CDR3 is TGTGCCAGCAGCTTAGGGAGACAGACTCGATCCTCACCCCTCCACTTT.

Only a few counts were recorded for this clonotype. This chain joins TRBV12-3 or TRBV12-4 and TRBJ1-1; D possibly corresponds to TRBD1 (6 bases). V was pared by 6 bases and J by 6 bases, with 11 bases between. This CDR3 contains 12 residues. CDR3 DNA: TGTGCCAGCAGACCAGGGGCCGCTGAAGCTTTCTTT. Encoded protein: CASRPGAAEAFF.

J is TRBJ1-6 and V is TRBV20-1; D gene unclear. Trimming took off 0 bases at V and 0 bases at J, with 12 bases between the two ends. Germline V gene lookup returns CDR1 DFQATT and CDR2 SNEGSKA (reference sequence). The CDR3 length is 17 residues. CDR3 coding DNA: TGCAGTGCTAGAGATTGGGCGGCTAGCTCCTATAATTCACCCCTCCACTTT. Translating it yields CSARDWAASSYNSPLHF.

The rearrangement links TRBV27 to TRBJ2-2; D assignment may be TRBD1 or TRBD2 (5 bases each). The germline V gene has CDR1 MNHEY and CDR2 SMNVEV (reference sequence). Between the trimmed V and J ends, which lost 5 bases and 7 bases, there was a span of 17 bases. CDR3 length: 15 residues. Here the CDR3 reads CASSRYSGTGGELFF. Here the CDR3 DNA reads TGTGCCAGCAGTCGCTATTCAGGGACCGGCGGGGAGCTGTTTTTT.

There are many counts of this clonotype. The chain has TRBV2 and TRBJ2-7; a possible D gene is TRBD1 (5 bases). Trimming stripped 3 bases from V and 5 bases from J, with 8 bases between. The CDR3 is made up of 12 amino acids. Looked up from germline, CDR1 is SNHLY and CDR2 is FYNNEI. CDR3 residues: CASSDQGNEQYF. The CDR3 region has the DNA TGTGCCAGCAGTGACCAGGGCAACGAGCAGTACTTC. Variable domain in full (rest from reference TRBV2 and TRBJ2-7): EPEVTQTPSHQVTQMGQEVILRCVPISNHLYFYWYRQILGQKVEFLVSFYNNEISEKSEIFDDQFSVERPDGSNFTLKIRSTKLEDSAMYFCASSDQGNEQYFGPGTRLTVT.

The chain combines TRBV20-1 with TRBJ2-2, with D possibly called TRBD1 or TRBD2 (5 bases each). The germline V gene encodes CDR1 DFQATT and CDR2 SNEGSKA (reference sequence). The CDR3 has 17 amino acids. Trimming shortened V by 0 bases and J by 5 bases, and 19 bases separated the two germline ends. The CDR3 sequence: CSARDNVGEGYTGELFF. The CDR3 nucleotides read TGCAGTGCTAGAGATAATGTGGGGGAAGGGTATACCGGGGAGCTGTTTTTT.

A few counts support this clonotype. This rearrangement joins TRBV20-1 to TRBJ2-5; D not resolved. The germline gives CDR1 DFQATT, CDR2 SNEGSKA (reference sequence). The V gene lost 4 bases and the J gene lost 1 base, with 10 bases spanning the gap. This CDR3 is 13 amino acids long. CDR3: CSATPPPQETQYF. The CDR3 DNA reads TGCAGTGCTACCCCCCCCCCCCAAGAGACCCAGTACTTC.

The J gene is TRBJ1-3, the V gene TRBV14; D unclear. The germline V gene has CDR1 SGHDN and CDR2 FVKESK. V dropped 0 bases and J dropped 0 bases, with 9 bases sitting between them. The CDR3 sequence is 16 residues long. CDR3 residues: CASSQDPSGSGNTIYF. The CDR3 DNA reads TGTGCCAGCAGCCAAGACCCCAGCGGCTCTGGAAACACCATATATTTT.

This clonotype has a count of ten or more. The rearrangement joins TRBV15 to TRBJ1-1; possible D gene TRBD1, 5 bases. CDR1 LNHNV and CDR2 YYDKDF come from the germline V gene (reference sequence). The CDR3 is 16 amino acids. V was cut by 1 base and J by 4 bases, with 16 bases left in between. The CDR3 sequence is CATSRGGSFRATEAFF. The CDR3, as DNA: TGTGCCACCAGCAGAGGCGGTTCTTTCAGGGCCACTGAAGCTTTCTTT.

This clonotype was counted a few times. V is TRBV7-9 and J is TRBJ2-2; 7 bases agree with TRBD2. Germline values: CDR1 SEHNR, CDR2 FQNEAQ (reference sequence). V shed 7 bases and J 0 bases; nucleotides not matched to a gene: 8. CDR3 length: 16 amino acids. The CDR3 region has the DNA TGTGCCAGCACGCCAACTAGCGTTACGAACACCGGGGAGCTGTTTTTT. Translation: CASTPTSVTNTGELFF.